Reported below is one TCR beta chain. Germline CDR1 KGHSH, CDR2 LQKENI. The CDR3 is made up of 16 amino acids. Germline trimming cut 3 bases from V and 3 bases from J; bases unmatched to any gene: 7. The data derive from a study of blood T cell repertoires in COVID-19. Study overall: There were acute and convalescent COVID-19 samples, and they came from the United States, Italy and Spain. Nucleic acid was either cDNA or gDNA, and it came from T cells, B-cell-depleted T cells, or PBMCs.

Original data processing: By means of reference gene primer amplification, nucleated cell counts were estimated. The data were produced by immunoSEQ multiplex PCR, yet TCRdb's version contains in-frame clones alone and is incomplete. The V and J calls and clone size were taken over from that table, and D and trimming were inferred from the DNA. This sample carries over 200,000 clones, roughly 80% of them seen once, and the ten largest clones take approximately 8.7%. This sequence was found in a woman older than 75 with acute or convalescent COVID-19. This chain joins TRBV18 and TRBJ1-3; 8 bases are shared with TRBD1. The sequenced sample consisted of peripheral blood. The CDR3 loop reads CASSPTPTGVGNTIYF. The CDR3 DNA is TGTGCCAGCTCACCTACCCCGACAGGGGTTGGAAACACCATATATTTT.